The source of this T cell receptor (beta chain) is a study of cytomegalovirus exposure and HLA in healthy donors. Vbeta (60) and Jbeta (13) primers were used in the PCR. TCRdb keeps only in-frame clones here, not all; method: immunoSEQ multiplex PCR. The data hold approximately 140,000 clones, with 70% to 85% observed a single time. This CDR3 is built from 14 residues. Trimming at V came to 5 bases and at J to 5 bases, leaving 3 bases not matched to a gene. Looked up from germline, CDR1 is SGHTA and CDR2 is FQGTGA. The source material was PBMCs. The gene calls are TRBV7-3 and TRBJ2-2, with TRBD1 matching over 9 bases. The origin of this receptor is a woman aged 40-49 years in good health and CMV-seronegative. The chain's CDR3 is CASSAQGATGELFF. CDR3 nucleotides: TGTGCCAGCAGCGCACAGGGGGCGACCGGGGAGCTGTTTTTT.